The subject of this entry is one TCR beta chain. The data derive from a study of blood T cell repertoires in COVID-19. The CDR3 consists of 13 residues. Deletions cut 8 bases from V and 2 bases from J, with 12 bases between. Per the germline V gene, CDR1 is KGHSH and CDR2 is LQKENI. The protocol was immunoSEQ multiplex PCR, while the TCRdb copy is restricted to in-frame clones and leaves out a portion. Of about 220,000 clones listed, around 84% are singletons. The V call is TRBV18, the J call TRBJ1-2; D not certain. Sequenced sample: peripheral blood. The clonotype comes from a man younger than 40 with active or convalescent COVID-19. Here the CDR3 DNA reads TGTGCCAGCACAACCTCCGAAAACTATGGCTACACCTTC. This codes for CASTTSENYGYTF. Filled out from reference TRBV18 and TRBJ1-2, the complete variable domain reads NAGVMQNPRHLVRRRGQEARLRCSPMKGHSHVYWYRQLPEEGLKFMVYLQKENIIDESGMPKERFSAEFPKEGPSILRIQQVVRGDSAAYFCASTTSENYGYTFGSGTRLTVV.